This TCR beta chain was documented in a study of shared clonotypes between healthy human individuals. CDR1 and CDR2 from the germline V gene are KGHSH and LQKENI. The CDR3 contains 16 residues. V lost 3 bases and J 0 bases, leaving 13 bases between the germline ends. Points on this clone: The antigen is not known.

The table came from immunoSEQ multiplex PCR; TCRdb's copy has only in-frame clones and leaves some out. The sample holds approximately 1.4 million clones; roughly 98% are singletons and the top ten take roughly 0.45%. Study conclusions and caveats: Specimens sampled were limited to blood, with tissue repertoires likely differing.

Sequencing input: naive CD4+ T cells sorted from blood. The subset is: CD45RA+ positively selected. The clonotype was recovered from a man younger than 40 in good health. V and J are TRBV18 and TRBJ2-3; D remains unclear. The CDR3: CASSPFSQPSTDTQYF. CDR3 DNA: TGTGCCAGCTCACCGTTTAGCCAACCTAGCACAGATACGCAGTATTTT. Full variable domain (rest looked up from reference TRBV18 and TRBJ2-3): NAGVMQNPRHLVRRRGQEARLRCSPMKGHSHVYWYRQLPEEGLKFMVYLQKENIIDESGMPKERFSAEFPKEGPSILRIQQVVRGDSAAYFCASSPFSQPSTDTQYFGPGTRLTVL.